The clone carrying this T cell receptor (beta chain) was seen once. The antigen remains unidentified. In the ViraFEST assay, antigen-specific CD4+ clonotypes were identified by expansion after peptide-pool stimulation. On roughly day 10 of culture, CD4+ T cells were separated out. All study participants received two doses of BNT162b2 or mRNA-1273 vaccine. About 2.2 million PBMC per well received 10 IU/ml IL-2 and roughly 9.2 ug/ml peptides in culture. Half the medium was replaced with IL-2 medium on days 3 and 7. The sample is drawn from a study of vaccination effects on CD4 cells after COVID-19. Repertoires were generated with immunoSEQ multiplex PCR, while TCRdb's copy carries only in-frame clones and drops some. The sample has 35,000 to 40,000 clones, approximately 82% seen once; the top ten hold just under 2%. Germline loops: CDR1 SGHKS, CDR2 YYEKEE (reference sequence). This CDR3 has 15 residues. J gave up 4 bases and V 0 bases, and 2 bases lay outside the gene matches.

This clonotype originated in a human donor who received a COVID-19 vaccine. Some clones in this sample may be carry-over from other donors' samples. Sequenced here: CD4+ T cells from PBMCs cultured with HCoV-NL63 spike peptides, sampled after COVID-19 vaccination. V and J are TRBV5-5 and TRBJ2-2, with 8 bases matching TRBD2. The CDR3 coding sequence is TGTGCCAGCAGCTTGGCGGGGGGGGGCACCGGGGAGCTGTTTTTT. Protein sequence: CASSLAGGGTGELFF.